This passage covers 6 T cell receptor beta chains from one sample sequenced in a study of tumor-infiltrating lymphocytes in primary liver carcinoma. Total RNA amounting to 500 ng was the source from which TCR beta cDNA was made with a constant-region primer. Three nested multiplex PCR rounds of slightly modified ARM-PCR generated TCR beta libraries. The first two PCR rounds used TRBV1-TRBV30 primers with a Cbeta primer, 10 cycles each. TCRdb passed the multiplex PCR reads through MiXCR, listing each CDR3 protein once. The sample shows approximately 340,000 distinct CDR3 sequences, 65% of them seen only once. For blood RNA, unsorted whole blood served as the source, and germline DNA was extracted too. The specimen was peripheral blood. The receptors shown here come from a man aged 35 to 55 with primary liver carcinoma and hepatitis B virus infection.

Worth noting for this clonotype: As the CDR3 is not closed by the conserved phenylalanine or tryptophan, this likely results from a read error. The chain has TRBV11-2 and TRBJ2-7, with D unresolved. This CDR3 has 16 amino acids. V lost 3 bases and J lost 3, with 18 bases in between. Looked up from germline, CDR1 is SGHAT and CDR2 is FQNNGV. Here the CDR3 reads CASSFFNLRDSYEQYS. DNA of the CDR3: TGTGCCAGCAGCTTTTTTAACTTAAGGGATAGCTACGAGCAGTACTCC.

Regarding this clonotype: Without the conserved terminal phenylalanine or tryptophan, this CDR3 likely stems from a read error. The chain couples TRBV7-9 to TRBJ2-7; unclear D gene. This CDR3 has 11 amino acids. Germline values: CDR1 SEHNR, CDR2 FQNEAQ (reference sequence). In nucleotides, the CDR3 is TGTGCCAACAGCTTTTTGGGGGAGCAGTACTCC. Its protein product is CANSFLGEQYS.

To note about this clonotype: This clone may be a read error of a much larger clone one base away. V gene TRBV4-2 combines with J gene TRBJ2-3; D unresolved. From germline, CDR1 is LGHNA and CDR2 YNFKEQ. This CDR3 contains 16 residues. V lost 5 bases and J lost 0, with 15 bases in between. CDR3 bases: TGTGCCAGCAGCAGGCCCAGCGTGAAGAGCACAGATACGCAGTATTTT. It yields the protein CASSRPSVKSTDTQYF.

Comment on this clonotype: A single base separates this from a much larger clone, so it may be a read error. The CDR3, as DNA: TGTGCCAGCACCGTTAGCGGGATTACGTCCGGGGAGCTGTTTTTT. Translating gives CASTVSGITSGELFF. The rearrangement joins TRBV6-5 to TRBJ2-2; 8 nucleotides agree with TRBD2. The V and J ends lost 7 bases and 6 bases, in that order; junction bases with no gene match: 10. There are 15 residues in the CDR3. Germline V CDR1 and CDR2: MNHEY, SVGAGI.

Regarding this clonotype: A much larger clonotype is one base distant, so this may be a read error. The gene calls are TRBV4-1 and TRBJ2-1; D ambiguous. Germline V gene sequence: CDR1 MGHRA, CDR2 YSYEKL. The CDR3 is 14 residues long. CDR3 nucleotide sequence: TGCGCCAGAAGCCAAGTTAGCTCCTACAATGAGCAGTTCTTC. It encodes CARSQVSSYNEQFF.

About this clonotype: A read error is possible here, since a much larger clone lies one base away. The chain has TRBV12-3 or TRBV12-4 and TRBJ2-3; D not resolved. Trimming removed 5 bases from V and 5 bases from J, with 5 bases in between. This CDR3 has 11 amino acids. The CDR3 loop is CASSAIDTQYF. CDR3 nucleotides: TGTGCCAGCAGTGCAATAGATACGCAGTATTTT.